This T cell receptor beta chain was sequenced during a study of blood T cell repertoires in COVID-19. Study-wide background: Samples representing acute and convalescent COVID-19 were sourced from the United States, Italy and Spain.

Germline V CDR1 and CDR2: LGHDT, YNNKEL (reference sequence). V lost 0 bases and J 4 bases, leaving 3 bases between the germline ends. The CDR3 totals 12 residues. Libraries were prepared by immunoSEQ multiplex PCR; TCRdb keeps only in-frame clonotypes and omits some of them. Of approximately 90,000 clones detected, about nine tenths appear once; the ten largest clones hold roughly 9%. The chain uses TRBV3-1 (or the pseudogene TRBV3-2) and TRBJ1-2; no reliable D call. The source of this sequence is a man over 45 with acute or convalescent COVID-19. The material sequenced was peripheral blood. The CDR3 DNA reads TGTGCCAGCAGCCAAGAAGCCTATGGCTACACCTTC. Its protein is CASSQEAYGYTF.